This paragraph covers one TCR beta chain sequence. Profiled with immunoSEQ multiplex PCR; TCRdb holds only in-frame clones, not every one. Here the sample spans about 520,000 clones, approximately 81% being singletons. The data are from a study of shared clonotypes between healthy human individuals. Overall study context: Donors, aged 18 to 49, were a couple of women and a few men.

The CDR3 is 15 residues long. Germline V gives CDR1 MNHEY, CDR2 SMNVEV (reference sequence). The J segment lost 7 bases and the V segment lost 4 bases, leaving 10 bases of the junction unmatched. The specimen was PBMCs. The origin of this receptor is a woman in her thirties or forties in good health. Some clones in this sample may be carry-over from other donors' samples. This rearrangement joins TRBV27 to TRBJ1-2; 9 bases are a match to TRBD1. CDR3 coding DNA: TGTGCCAGCAGTTCCGCCGGGACAGGGACATCTGGCTACACCTTC. This gives the protein CASSSAGTGTSGYTF.